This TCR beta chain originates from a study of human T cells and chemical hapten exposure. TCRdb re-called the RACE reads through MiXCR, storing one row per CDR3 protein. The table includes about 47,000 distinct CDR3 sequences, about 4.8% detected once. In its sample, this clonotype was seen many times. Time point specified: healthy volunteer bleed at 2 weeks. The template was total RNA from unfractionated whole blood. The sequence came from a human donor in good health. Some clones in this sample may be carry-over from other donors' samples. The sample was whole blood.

The CDR3 region has the DNA TGTGCCAGCAGTTTAACGGCCCAGGGGAATTCACCCCTCCACTTT. Translated: CASSLTAQGNSPLHF. The chain combines TRBV12-3 or TRBV12-4 with TRBJ1-6; D is possibly TRBD1 (6 bases). The CDR3 extends over 15 amino acids. Trimming removed 2 bases from V and 7 bases from J, with 12 bases in between.